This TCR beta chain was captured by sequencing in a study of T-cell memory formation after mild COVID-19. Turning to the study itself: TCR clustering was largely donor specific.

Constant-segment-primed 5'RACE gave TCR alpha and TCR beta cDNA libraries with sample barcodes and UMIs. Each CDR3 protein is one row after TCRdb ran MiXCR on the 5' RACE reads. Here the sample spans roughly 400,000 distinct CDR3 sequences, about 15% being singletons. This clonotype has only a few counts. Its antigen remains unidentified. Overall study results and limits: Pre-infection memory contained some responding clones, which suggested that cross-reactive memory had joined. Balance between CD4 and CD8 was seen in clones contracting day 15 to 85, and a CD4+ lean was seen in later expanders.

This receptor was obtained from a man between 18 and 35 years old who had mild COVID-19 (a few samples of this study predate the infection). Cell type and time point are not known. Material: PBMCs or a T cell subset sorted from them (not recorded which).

This chain's CDR3 is CSARGSNSLGNEQFF. CDR3 bases: TGCAGTGCCCGAGGTAGCAACTCCCTCGGCAATGAGCAGTTCTTC. The chain carries TRBV20-1 and TRBJ2-1; D call uncertain. V was shortened by 6 bases and J by 6 bases, with 21 bases between the two germline ends. The CDR3 contains 15 residues. Looked up from germline, CDR1 is DFQATT and CDR2 is SNEGSKA (reference sequence).